The 5 T cell receptor beta chains in this list originate from one sample, sequenced in a study of blood T cell repertoires in COVID-19. Libraries were prepared by immunoSEQ multiplex PCR; TCRdb keeps only in-frame clonotypes and omits some of them. The data hold 300,000 to 500,000 clones, with roughly 90% observed a single time. The sequencing sample was made of PBMCs or T cells enriched from blood (not recorded which). These receptors all come from a woman under 40 with acute COVID-19.

This sequence joins TRBV9 and TRBJ2-2; D gene ambiguous. Per the germline V gene, CDR1 is SGDLS and CDR2 is YYNGEE. Trimming took off 1 base at V and 4 bases at J, with 5 bases between the two ends. This CDR3 spans 13 amino acids. CDR3 in DNA: TGTGCCAGCAGCGTATACGGCACCGGGGAGCTGTTTTTT. Amino acid sequence: CASSVYGTGELFF.

This chain joins TRBV7-3 and TRBJ1-6; no clear D gene. CDR3 length: 15 amino acids. V gave up 2 bases and J gave up 0 bases, with 5 bases separating them. Germline CDR1 and CDR2: SGHTA and FQGTGA. The CDR3 spells CASSLFSSYNSPLHF. The DNA of the CDR3 is TGTGCCAGCAGCTTATTCTCCTCCTATAATTCACCCCTCCACTTT.

This chain links TRBV10-1 with TRBJ2-7, with D perhaps matching TRBD1 (6 bases). In germline, CDR1 is WNHNN, CDR2 SYGVQD (reference sequence). V shed 5 bases and J shed 3 bases, with 11 bases lying between them. The CDR3 extends over 13 amino acids. CDR3 in amino acids: CASSSGVVYEQYF. Written as DNA, the CDR3 is TGCGCCAGCAGTTCAGGGGTCGTCTACGAGCAGTACTTC.

The gene calls are TRBV6-2 or TRBV6-3 and TRBJ2-5, with D unclear. The germline V gene encodes CDR1 MNHEY and CDR2 SVGEGT. Trimming shortened V by 6 bases and J by 7 bases, and 12 bases separated the two germline ends. The CDR3 sequence is 12 residues long. Written as DNA, the CDR3 is TGTGCCAGCAGCCAGATGAGAGTGACCCAGTACTTC. It translates to CASSQMRVTQYF.

The chain joins TRBV9 to TRBJ2-5; 7 nucleotides align to TRBD1. The V segment lost 0 bases and the J segment 5 bases; nucleotides outside the gene matches: 4. Germline-derived CDR1 and CDR2 are SGDLS and YYNGEE. This CDR3 has 14 residues. CDR3 bases: TGTGCCAGCAGCGTAGTGGGCAGGGGGGAGACCCAGTACTTC. This gives the protein CASSVVGRGETQYF. The variable domain in full, completed from reference TRBV9 and TRBJ2-5, reads DSGVTQTPKHLITATGQRVTLRCSPRSGDLSVYWYQQSLDQGLQFLIQYYNGEERAKGNILERFSAQQFPDLHSELNLSSLELGDSALYFCASSVVGRGETQYFGPGTRLLVL.